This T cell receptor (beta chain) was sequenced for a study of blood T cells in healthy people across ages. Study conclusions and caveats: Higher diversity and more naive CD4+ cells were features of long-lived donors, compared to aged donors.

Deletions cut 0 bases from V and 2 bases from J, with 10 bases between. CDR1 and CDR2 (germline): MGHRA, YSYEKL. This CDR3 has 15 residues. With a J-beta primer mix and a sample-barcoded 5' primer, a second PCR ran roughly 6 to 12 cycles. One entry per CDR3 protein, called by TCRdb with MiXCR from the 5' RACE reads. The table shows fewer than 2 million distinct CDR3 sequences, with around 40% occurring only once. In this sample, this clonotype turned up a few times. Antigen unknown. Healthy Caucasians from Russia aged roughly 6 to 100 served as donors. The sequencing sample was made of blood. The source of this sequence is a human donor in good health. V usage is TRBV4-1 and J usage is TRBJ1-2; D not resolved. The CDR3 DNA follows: TGCGCCAGCAGCCAAGATTCTTCGGGCAACTATGGCTACACCTTC. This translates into CASSQDSSGNYGYTF.